The clone carrying this T cell receptor beta chain was picked up a small number of times. Its cognate antigen is unknown. In germline, CDR1 is MNHEY, CDR2 SVGAGI. The CDR3 runs to 14 residues. Trimming shortened V by 2 bases and J by 7 bases, and 14 bases separated the two germline ends. Unique molecular identifiers tagged the TCRbeta library. One entry per CDR3 protein, called by TCRdb with MiXCR from the PCR reads. The sample holds about 58,000 distinct CDR3 sequences, 44% seen once. The data stem from a study of T-cell reconstitution after alpha-beta-depleted transplantation in children. Notes on the study in general: There were some patients whose high TCRbeta diversity at day 60 came from surviving recipient T cells and thymic progenitors.

This specimen consisted of PBMCs, mostly from graft donor cells, obtained 360 days after TCRalphabeta/CD19-depleted stem cell transplant. This sequence originates from a male patient younger than 18 who had a stem cell transplant for acute lymphoblastic leukemia, so the T cells may come from the graft donor. The rearrangement uses TRBV6-5 and TRBJ1-1; D perhaps matches TRBD1 (5 bases). CDR3: CASSYRAGKGEAFF. The CDR3 bases are TGTGCCAGCAGTTACAGGGCAGGGAAGGGTGAAGCTTTCTTT.